This T cell receptor (beta chain) originates from a study of blood T cell repertoires in COVID-19. At the level of the study: Material from acute and convalescent COVID-19 was sourced from the United States, Italy and Spain. T cells, B-cell-depleted T cells, or PBMCs supplied cDNA or gDNA.

The CDR3 contains 18 residues. Germline V lookup: CDR1 SGHTA, CDR2 FQGNSA. The ends were cut back, 2 bases at V and 5 bases at J, with 22 bases in the middle. Using immunoSEQ multiplex PCR, the repertoire was profiled, and TCRdb retains in-frame clones only, with some absent. The sample has approximately 210,000 clones; approximately 80% are singletons. The chain recombines TRBV7-2 with TRBJ1-5, with D maybe TRBD1 (5 bases). The clonotype was recovered from a man aged 30-40 years with active or convalescent COVID-19. The sample was peripheral blood. This CDR3 reads CASSLTGAGRGGHQPQHF. The DNA of the CDR3 is TGTGCCAGCAGCTTAACCGGCGCGGGACGTGGAGGTCATCAGCCCCAGCATTTT.